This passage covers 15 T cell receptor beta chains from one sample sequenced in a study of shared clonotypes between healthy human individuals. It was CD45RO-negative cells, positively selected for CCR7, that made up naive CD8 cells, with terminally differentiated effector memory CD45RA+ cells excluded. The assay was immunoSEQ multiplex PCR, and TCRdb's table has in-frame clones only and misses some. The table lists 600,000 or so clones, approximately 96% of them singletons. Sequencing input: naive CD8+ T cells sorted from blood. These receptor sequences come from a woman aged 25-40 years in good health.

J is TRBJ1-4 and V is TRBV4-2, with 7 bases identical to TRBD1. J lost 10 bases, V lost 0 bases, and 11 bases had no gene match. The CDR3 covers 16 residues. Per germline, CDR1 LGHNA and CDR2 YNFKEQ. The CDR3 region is CASSQETGQRHGKLFF. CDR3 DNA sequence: TGTGCCAGCAGCCAAGAAACGGGACAGAGACATGGAAAACTGTTTTTT.

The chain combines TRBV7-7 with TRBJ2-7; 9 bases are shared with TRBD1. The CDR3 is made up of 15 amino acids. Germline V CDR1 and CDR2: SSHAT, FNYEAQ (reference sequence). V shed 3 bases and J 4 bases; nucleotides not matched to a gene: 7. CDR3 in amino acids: CASSFGQGLQYEQYF. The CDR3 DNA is TGTGCCAGCAGCTTCGGACAGGGGCTTCAATACGAGCAGTACTTC. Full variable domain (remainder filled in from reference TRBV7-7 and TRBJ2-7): GAGVSQSPRYKVTKRGQDVTLRCDPISSHATLYWYQQALGQGPEFLTYFNYEAQPDKSGLPSDRFSAERPEGSISTLTIQRTEQRDSAMYRCASSFGQGLQYEQYFGPGTRLTVT.

The CDR3 spells CATAREDSYEQYF. The CDR3 DNA is TGTGCCACCGCCCGGGAGGACTCCTACGAGCAGTACTTC. The J gene is TRBJ2-7, the V gene TRBV2; 7 bases are a match to TRBD2. This CDR3 spans 13 amino acids. V shed 10 bases and J 0 bases; nucleotides not matched to a gene: 6. The germline CDR1 and CDR2 sequences are SNHLY and FYNNEI.

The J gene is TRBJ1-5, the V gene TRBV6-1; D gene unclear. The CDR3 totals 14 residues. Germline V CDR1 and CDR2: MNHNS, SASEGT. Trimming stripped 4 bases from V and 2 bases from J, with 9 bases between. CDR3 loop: CASSGTRGNQPQHF. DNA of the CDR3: TGTGCCAGCAGTGGAACGAGGGGCAATCAGCCCCAGCATTTT.

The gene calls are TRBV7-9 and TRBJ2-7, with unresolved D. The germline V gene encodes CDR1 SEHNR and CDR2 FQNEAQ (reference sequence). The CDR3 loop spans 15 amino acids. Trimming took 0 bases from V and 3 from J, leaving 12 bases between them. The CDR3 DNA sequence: TGTGCCAGCAGCTTAGCAAGCGTGTTCAACTACGAGCAGTACTTC. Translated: CASSLASVFNYEQYF.

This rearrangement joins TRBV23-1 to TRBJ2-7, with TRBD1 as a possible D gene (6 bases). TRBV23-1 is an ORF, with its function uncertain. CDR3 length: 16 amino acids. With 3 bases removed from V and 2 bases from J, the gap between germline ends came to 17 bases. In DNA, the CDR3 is TGCGCCAGCAGTCAGTCGACAGGCCAATTTCCCTACGAGCAGTACTTC. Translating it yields CASSQSTGQFPYEQYF.

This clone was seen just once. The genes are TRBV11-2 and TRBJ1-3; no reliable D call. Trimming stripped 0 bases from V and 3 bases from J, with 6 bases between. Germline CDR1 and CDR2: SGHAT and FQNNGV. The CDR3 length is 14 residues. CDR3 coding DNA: TGTGCCAGCAGCTTAGACGGTGGTGGAAACACCATATATTTT. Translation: CASSLDGGGNTIYF.

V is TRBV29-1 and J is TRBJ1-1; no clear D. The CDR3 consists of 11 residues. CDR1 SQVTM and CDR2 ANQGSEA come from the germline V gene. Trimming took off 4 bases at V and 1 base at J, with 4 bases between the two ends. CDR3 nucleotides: TGCAGCGTTGTGAAGAACACTGAAGCTTTCTTT. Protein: CSVVKNTEAFF.

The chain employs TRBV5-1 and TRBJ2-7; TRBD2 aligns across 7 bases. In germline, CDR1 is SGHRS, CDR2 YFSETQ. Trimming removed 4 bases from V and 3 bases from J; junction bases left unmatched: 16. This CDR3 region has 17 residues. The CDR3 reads CASSPSYRAGANYEQYF. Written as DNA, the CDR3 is TGCGCCAGCAGCCCCTCCTACCGGGCGGGAGCGAACTACGAGCAGTACTTC. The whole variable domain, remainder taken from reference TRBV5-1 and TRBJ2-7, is KAGVTQTPRYLIKTRGQQVTLSCSPISGHRSVSWYQQTPGQGLQFLFEYFSETQRNKGNFPGRFSGRQFSNSRSEMNVSTLELGDSALYLCASSPSYRAGANYEQYFGPGTRLTVT.

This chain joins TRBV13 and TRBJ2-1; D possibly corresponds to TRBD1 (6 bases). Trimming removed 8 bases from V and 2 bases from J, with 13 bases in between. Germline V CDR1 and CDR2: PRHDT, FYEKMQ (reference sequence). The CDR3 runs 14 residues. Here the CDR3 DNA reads TGTGCCAGCTCTGGGGGCGGAGCCTACAATGAGCAGTTCTTC. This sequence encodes CASSGGGAYNEQFF.

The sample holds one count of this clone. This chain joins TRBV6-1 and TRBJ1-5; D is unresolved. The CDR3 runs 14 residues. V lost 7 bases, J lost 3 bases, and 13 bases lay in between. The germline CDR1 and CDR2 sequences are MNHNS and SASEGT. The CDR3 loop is CASIPPTSNQPQHF. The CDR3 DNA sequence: TGTGCCAGCATTCCCCCGACTTCCAATCAGCCCCAGCATTTT.

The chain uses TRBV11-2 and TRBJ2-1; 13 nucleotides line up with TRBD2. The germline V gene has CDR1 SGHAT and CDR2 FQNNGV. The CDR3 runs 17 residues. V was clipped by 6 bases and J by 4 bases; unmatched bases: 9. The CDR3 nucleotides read TGTGCCAGCAGTCACGGACTAGCGGGAGAGCGATACAATGAGCAGTTCTTC. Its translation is CASSHGLAGERYNEQFF.

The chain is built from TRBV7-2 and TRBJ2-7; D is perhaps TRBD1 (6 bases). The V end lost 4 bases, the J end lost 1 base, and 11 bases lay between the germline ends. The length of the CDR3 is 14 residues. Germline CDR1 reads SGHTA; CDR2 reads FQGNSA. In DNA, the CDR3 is TGTGCCAGCAGCTCTTGGACAGATTCCTACGAGCAGTACTTC. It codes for CASSSWTDSYEQYF.

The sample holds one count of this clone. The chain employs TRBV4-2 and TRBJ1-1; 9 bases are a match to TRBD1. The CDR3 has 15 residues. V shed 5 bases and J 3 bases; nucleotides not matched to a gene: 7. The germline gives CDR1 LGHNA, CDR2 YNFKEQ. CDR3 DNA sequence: TGTGCCAGCAGCGCAAGACAGGGGGTGGACACTGAAGCTTTCTTT. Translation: CASSARQGVDTEAFF.

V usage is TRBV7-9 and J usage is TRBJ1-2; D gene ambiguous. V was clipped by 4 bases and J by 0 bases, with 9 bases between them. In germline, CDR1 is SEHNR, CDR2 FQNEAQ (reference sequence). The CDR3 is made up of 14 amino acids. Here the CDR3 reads CASSSAKANYGYTF. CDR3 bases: TGTGCCAGCAGCTCGGCAAAAGCTAACTATGGCTACACCTTC.